This T cell receptor beta chain came from a study of T-cell memory formation after mild COVID-19. Findings and caveats of the study: Memory sampled before infection contained some responding clones, suggesting cross-reactive memory joined. Largely, contracting CD4+ clones fell within CM and EM, and contracting CD8+ clones within EMRA.

Of note for this clonotype: Its specificity is not known.

Constant-segment primers and 5'RACE yielded cDNA libraries for TCR alpha and TCR beta, each carrying sample barcodes and UMIs. TCRdb reprocessed the 5' RACE reads via MiXCR and lists one record per CDR3 protein. The sample carries approximately 450,000 distinct CDR3 sequences, 15% to 20% recorded once. The CDR3 covers 15 residues. Per the germline V gene, CDR1 is DFQATT and CDR2 is SNEGSKA (reference sequence). The V gene end was trimmed by 5 bases and the J gene end by 1 base; junction bases not matched to a gene: 5. The sequence was obtained from an adult woman who had mild COVID-19 (a few samples of this study predate the infection). Cell type and time point are not known. The sample consisted of PBMCs or a T cell subset sorted from them (not recorded which). The chain is built from TRBV20-1 and TRBJ2-3; 11 positions agree with TRBD2. The CDR3 DNA sequence: TGCAGTGCTCGGACTAGCGGGCGCCGCACAGATACGCAGTATTTT. It translates to CSARTSGRRTDTQYF.